This T cell receptor (beta chain) stems from a study of blood T cell repertoires in COVID-19. Study-wide background: PBMCs, B-cell-depleted T cells, or T cells were the source of the cDNA or gDNA that made up the material.

Only in-frame clones appear in the TCRdb table, and some are missing; sequencing was by immunoSEQ multiplex PCR. The sample includes about 150,000 clones, 65% to 85% seen only once; the top ten take 5% to 7%. Categorization into cohorts depended on clinical history that participants reported. This CDR3 is 14 amino acids long. The germline V gene has CDR1 SSHAT and CDR2 FNYEAQ (reference sequence). Trimming took off 0 bases at V and 5 bases at J, with 8 bases between the two ends. The sequenced sample consisted of PBMCs or T cells enriched from blood (not recorded which). The chain is built from TRBV7-7 and TRBJ2-1; D is unresolved. The origin of this receptor is a woman in her 50s who had been exposed to COVID-19. CDR3 coding DNA: TGTGCCAGCAGCTTAGCCCCGCGAGACAATGAGCAGTTCTTC. Its protein product is CASSLAPRDNEQFF. The full variable domain, completed using reference TRBV7-7 and TRBJ2-1, is GAGVSQSPRYKVTKRGQDVTLRCDPISSHATLYWYQQALGQGPEFLTYFNYEAQPDKSGLPSDRFSAERPEGSISTLTIQRTEQRDSAMYRCASSLAPRDNEQFFGPGTRLTVL.